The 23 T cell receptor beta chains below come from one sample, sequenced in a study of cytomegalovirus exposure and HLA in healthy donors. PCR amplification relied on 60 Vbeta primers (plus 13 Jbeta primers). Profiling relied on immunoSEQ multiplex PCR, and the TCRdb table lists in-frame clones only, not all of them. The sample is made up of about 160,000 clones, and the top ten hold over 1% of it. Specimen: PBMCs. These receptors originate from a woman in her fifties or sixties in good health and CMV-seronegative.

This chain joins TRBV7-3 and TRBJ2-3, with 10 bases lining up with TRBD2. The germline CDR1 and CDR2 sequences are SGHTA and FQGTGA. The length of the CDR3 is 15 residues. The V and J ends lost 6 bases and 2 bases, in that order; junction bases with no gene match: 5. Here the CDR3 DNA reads TGTGCCAGCAGACGGACTAGCGGACACACAGATACGCAGTATTTT. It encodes CASRRTSGHTDTQYF.

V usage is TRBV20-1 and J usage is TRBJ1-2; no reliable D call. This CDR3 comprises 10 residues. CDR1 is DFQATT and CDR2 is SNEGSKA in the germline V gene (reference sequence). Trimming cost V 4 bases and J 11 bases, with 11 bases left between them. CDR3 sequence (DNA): TGCAGTGCTATGGCCCCGCCATACACCTTC. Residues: CSAMAPPYTF.

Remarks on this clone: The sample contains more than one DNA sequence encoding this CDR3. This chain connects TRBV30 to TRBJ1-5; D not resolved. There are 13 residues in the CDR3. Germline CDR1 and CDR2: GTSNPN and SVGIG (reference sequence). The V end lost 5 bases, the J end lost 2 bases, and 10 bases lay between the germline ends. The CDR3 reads CAWGGQGNQPQHF. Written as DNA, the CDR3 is TGTGCCTGGGGAGGCCAGGGCAATCAGCCCCAGCATTTT.

The chain's CDR3 is CASRDAGGSVTEAFF. CDR3 DNA sequence: TGTGCCAGCAGAGACGCTGGGGGCTCGGTCACTGAAGCTTTCTTT. V and J are TRBV25-1 and TRBJ1-1; D possibly corresponds to TRBD1 (6 bases). Germline V gives CDR1 MGHDK, CDR2 SYGVNS. The V end lost 6 bases, the J end lost 4 bases, and 18 bases lay between the germline ends. CDR3 size: 15 residues.

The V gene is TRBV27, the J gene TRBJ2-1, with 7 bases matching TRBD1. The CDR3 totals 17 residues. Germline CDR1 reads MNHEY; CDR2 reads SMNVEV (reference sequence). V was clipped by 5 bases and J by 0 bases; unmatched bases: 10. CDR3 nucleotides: TGTGCCAGCAGTCGTACGTGGGACAGCCGCTCCTACAATGAGCAGTTCTTC. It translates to CASSRTWDSRSYNEQFF.

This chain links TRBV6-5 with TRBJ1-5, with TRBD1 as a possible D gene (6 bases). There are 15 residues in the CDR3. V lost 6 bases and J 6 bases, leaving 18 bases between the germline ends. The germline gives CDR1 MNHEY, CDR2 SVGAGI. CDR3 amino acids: CASSPDSLVGQPQHF. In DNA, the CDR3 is TGTGCCAGCAGCCCGGACAGCCTTGTTGGTCAGCCCCAGCATTTT.

Here the CDR3 DNA reads TGTGCCTGGAGTGTGGGCTATGTCCCCTACGAGCAGTACTTC. As protein: CAWSVGYVPYEQYF. This chain joins TRBV30 and TRBJ2-5; D not resolved. Gene TRBJ2-7 matches the end of the DNA better, so the J call may be wrong. Germline V gene lookup returns CDR1 GTSNPN and CDR2 SVGIG (reference sequence). The CDR3 spans 14 residues.

In DNA form, the CDR3 reads TGTGCCAGCAGTGAAGCTGGCAGGGCAAATCAGCCCCAGCATTTT. Translating gives CASSEAGRANQPQHF. The genes are TRBV6-1 and TRBJ1-5; a possible D gene is TRBD1 (5 bases). The CDR3 runs to 15 residues. Trimming pared 0 bases from V and 4 bases from J, leaving 10 bases between. In germline, CDR1 is MNHNS, CDR2 SASEGT.

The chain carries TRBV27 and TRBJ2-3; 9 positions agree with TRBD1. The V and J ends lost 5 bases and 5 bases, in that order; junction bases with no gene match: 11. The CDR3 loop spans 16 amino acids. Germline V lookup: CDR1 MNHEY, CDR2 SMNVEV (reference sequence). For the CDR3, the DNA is TGTGCCAGCAGTCCGTGGACAGGGGAAGAGGGAGATACGCAGTATTTT. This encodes CASSPWTGEEGDTQYF.

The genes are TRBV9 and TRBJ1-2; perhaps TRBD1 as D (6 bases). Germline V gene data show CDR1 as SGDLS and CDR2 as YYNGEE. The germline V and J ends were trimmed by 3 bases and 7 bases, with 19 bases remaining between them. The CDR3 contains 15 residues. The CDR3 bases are TGTGCCAGCAGCGAAAGGGACACAAGAGTTCGTGGCTACACCTTC. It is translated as CASSERDTRVRGYTF.

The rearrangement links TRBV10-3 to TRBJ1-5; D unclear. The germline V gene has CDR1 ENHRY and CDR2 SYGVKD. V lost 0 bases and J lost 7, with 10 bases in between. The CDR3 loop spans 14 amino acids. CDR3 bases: TGTGCCATCAGTGAGTCCCAGGCAGGACAGCCCCAGCATTTT. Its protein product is CAISESQAGQPQHF.

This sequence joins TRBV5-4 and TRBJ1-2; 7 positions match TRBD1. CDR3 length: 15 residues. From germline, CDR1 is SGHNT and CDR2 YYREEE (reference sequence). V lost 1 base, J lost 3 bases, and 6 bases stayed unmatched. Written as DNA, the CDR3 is TGTGCCAGCAGCTTGCTCCAGGGACAGTACTATGGCTACACCTTC. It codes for CASSLLQGQYYGYTF.

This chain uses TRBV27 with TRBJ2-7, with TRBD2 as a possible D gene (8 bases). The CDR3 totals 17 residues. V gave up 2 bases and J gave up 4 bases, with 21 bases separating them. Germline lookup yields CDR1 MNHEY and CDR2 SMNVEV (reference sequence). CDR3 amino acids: CASSLRGGQPVWYEQYF. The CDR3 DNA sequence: TGTGCCAGCAGTTTACGGGGGGGACAGCCGGTGTGGTACGAGCAGTACTTC.

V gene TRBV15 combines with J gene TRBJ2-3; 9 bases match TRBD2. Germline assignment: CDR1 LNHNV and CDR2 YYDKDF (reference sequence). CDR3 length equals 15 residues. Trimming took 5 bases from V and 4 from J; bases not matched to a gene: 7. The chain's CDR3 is CATSGGLARSDTQYF. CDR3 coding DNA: TGTGCCACCAGCGGCGGACTAGCGCGCTCAGATACGCAGTATTTT.

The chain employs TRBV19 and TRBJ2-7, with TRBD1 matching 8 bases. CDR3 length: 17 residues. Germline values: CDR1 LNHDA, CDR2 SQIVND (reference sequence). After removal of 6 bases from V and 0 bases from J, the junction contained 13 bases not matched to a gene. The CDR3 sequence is CASRKGGQVGSSYEQYF. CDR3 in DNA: TGTGCCAGTAGGAAAGGGGGACAGGTGGGGTCCTCCTACGAGCAGTACTTC. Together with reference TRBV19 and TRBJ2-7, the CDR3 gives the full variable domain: DGGITQSPKYLFRKEGQNVTLSCEQNLNHDAMYWYRQDPGQGLRLIYYSQIVNDFQKGDIAEGYSVSREKKESFPLTVTSAQKNPTAFYLCASRKGGQVGSSYEQYFGPGTRLTVT.

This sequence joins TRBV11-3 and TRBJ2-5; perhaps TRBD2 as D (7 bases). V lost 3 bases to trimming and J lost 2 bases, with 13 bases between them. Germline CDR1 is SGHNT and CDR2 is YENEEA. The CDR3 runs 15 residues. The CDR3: CASSFRRGGQETQYF. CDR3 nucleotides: TGTGCCAGCAGCTTTCGGAGGGGGGGACAAGAGACCCAGTACTTC. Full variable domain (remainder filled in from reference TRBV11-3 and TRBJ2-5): EAGVVQSPRYKIIEKKQPVAFWCNPISGHNTLYWYLQNLGQGPELLIRYENEEAVDDSQLPKDRFSAERLKGVDSTLKIQPAELGDSAVYLCASSFRRGGQETQYFGPGTRLLVL.

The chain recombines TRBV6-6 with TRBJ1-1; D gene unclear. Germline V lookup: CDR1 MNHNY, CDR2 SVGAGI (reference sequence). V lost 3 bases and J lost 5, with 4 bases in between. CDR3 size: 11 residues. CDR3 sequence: CASSYRTEAFF. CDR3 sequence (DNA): TGTGCCAGCAGTTATCGGACTGAAGCTTTCTTT.

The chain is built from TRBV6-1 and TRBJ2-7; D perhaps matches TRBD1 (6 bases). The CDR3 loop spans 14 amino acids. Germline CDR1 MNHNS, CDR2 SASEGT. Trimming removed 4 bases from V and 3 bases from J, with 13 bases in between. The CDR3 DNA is TGTGCCAGCAGTGTACAGGGACCCAACTACGAGCAGTACTTC. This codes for CASSVQGPNYEQYF.

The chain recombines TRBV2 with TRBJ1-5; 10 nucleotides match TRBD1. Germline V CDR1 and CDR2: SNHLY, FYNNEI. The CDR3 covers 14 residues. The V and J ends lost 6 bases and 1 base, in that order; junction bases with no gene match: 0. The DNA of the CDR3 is TGTGCCAGCAGGGGACAGGGGAGCAATCAGCCCCAGCATTTT. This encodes CASRGQGSNQPQHF.

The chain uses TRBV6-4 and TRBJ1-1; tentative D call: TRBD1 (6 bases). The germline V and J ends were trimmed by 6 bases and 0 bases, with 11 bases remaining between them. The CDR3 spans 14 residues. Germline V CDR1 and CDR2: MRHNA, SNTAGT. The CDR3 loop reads CASRRQEVNTEAFF. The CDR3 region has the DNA TGTGCCAGCAGACGACAGGAGGTGAACACTGAAGCTTTCTTT.

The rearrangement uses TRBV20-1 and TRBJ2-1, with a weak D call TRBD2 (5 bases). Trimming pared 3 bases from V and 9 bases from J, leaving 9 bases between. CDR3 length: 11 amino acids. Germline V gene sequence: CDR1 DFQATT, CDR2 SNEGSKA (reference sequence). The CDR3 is CSASAEVEQFF. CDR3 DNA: TGCAGTGCTAGCGCGGAGGTTGAGCAGTTCTTC.

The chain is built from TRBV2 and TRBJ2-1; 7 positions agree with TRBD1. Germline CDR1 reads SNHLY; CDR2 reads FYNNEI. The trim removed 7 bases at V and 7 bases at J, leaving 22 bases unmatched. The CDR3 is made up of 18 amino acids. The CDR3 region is CASTKTLTGTVGKNEQFF. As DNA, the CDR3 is TGTGCCAGCACTAAAACCTTAACCGGGACAGTCGGGAAAAATGAGCAGTTCTTC.

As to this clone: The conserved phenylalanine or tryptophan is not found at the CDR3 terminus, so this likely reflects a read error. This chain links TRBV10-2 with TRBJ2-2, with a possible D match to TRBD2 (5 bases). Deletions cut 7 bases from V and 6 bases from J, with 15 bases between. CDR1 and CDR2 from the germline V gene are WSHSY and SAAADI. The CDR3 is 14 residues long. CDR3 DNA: TGCGCCAGCACCGGACTCTCAGCCTCCGGGGAGCTGTTTCTT. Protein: CASTGLSASGELFL.